The 5 T cell receptor beta chains reported below all come from one sample, sequenced in a study of T cell repertoires in cytomegalovirus infection (dated by TCRdb to the late 2010s). The sample's treatment or condition label is to be understood as: in vitro stimulation with specific CMV peptide epitopes to enrich CMV-specific T cells. Their antigen targets remain unknown. Sequencing was performed on an Illumina HiSeq 1500. TCRdb redid the processing of the public reads, applying fastp at Q25 and MiXCR, and retained in-frame beta chains. Rows with a matching CDR3 protein are joined into one entry that keeps the most common DNA and genes. The sample has some 800,000 distinct CDR3 sequences on record, approximately 32% of them singletons. The ten largest clones add up to roughly 14% of the sample. Sequencing was performed on cultured CD8+ T cells from PBMCs, taken from culture after CMV antigen stimulation. These TCRs come from a human donor in good health (CMV status not recorded). Some clones in this sample may be carry-over from other donors' samples.

J is TRBJ1-5 and V is TRBV6-2 or TRBV6-3; D ambiguous. The CDR3 is 14 residues long. Germline V gene lookup returns CDR1 MNHEY and CDR2 SVGEGT. V was cut by 5 bases and J by 7 bases, with 15 bases left in between. The CDR3 nucleotides are TGTGCCAGCAGTCCACGGTCTGTCGGGCAGCCCCAGCATTTT. Protein sequence: CASSPRSVGQPQHF.

This clonotype has only a few counts. The chain couples TRBV27 to TRBJ2-5, with TRBD1 as a possible D gene (7 bases). The CDR3 length is 15 residues. V dropped 5 bases and J dropped 5 bases, with 18 bases sitting between them. Germline CDR1 and CDR2: MNHEY and SMNVEV (reference sequence). CDR3 coding DNA: TGTGCCAGCAGTACTTACCAACAGGGGAGGGAGACCCAGTACTTC. Encoded protein: CASSTYQQGRETQYF.

The J gene is TRBJ2-3, the V gene TRBV7-2, with 8 bases identical to TRBD2. CDR1 SGHTA and CDR2 FQGNSA come from the germline V gene. The CDR3 spans 16 residues. Losses at the gene ends were 4 bases for V and 0 bases for J; bases not matched to a gene: 6. The CDR3 nucleotides are TGTGCCAGCAGCTGGGTAGCGGGGTCTAGCACAGATACGCAGTATTTT. This codes for CASSWVAGSSTDTQYF.

The J gene is TRBJ2-7, the V gene TRBV2, with TRBD1 identical over 10 bases. Germline lookup yields CDR1 SNHLY and CDR2 FYNNEI. After removal of 2 bases from V and 4 bases from J, the junction contained 8 bases not matched to a gene. The CDR3 spans 16 residues. The CDR3 loop reads CASSEKYAGQGYEQYF. CDR3 nucleotides: TGTGCCAGCAGTGAAAAGTATGCGGGACAGGGGTACGAGCAGTACTTC. Full variable domain (remainder filled in from reference TRBV2 and TRBJ2-7): EPEVTQTPSHQVTQMGQEVILRCVPISNHLYFYWYRQILGQKVEFLVSFYNNEISEKSEIFDDQFSVERPDGSNFTLKIRSTKLEDSAMYFCASSEKYAGQGYEQYFGPGTRLTVT.

The chain links TRBV7-6 to TRBJ2-6; no definite D call. V was shortened by 4 bases and J by 2 bases, with 9 bases between the two germline ends. In germline, CDR1 is SGHVS, CDR2 FNYEAQ. The CDR3 is 15 residues long. Here the CDR3 reads CASSWPITGANVLTF. CDR3 DNA sequence: TGTGCCAGCAGCTGGCCGATAACTGGGGCCAACGTCCTGACTTTC.